The 26 T cell receptor beta chains below all came from one sample that was sequenced in a study of cytomegalovirus exposure and HLA in healthy donors. Amplification used 60 Vbeta primers and 13 Jbeta primers. Data came from immunoSEQ multiplex PCR; TCRdb stores just in-frame clones and leaves some out. This sample carries about 160,000 clones, under 85% of them seen once, and the ten largest clones take more than 1.1%. What was sequenced was PBMCs. These receptors were taken from a woman in her thirties in good health and CMV-seronegative.

DNA of the CDR3: TGTGCCTGGATTTCCGAGCCAGGTTCCGGAGCTTTCTTT. Translated, it gives CAWISEPGSGAFF. The chain employs TRBV30 and TRBJ1-1; D ambiguous. The CDR3 is 13 residues long. V dropped 4 bases and J dropped 10 bases, with 19 bases sitting between them. Germline V gives CDR1 GTSNPN, CDR2 SVGIG (reference sequence).

The V gene is TRBV2, the J gene TRBJ2-1; TRBD2 is a possible D gene (5 bases). Trimming stripped 3 bases from V and 1 base from J, with 10 bases between. Looked up from germline, CDR1 is SNHLY and CDR2 is FYNNEI. The CDR3 totals 15 residues. CDR3 protein: CASSESRGSYNEQFF. CDR3 in DNA: TGTGCCAGCAGTGAGTCTCGAGGGTCCTACAATGAGCAGTTCTTC.

This chain joins TRBV5-5 and TRBJ1-1; 8 bases map to TRBD1. CDR1 is SGHKS, CDR2 YYEKEE, per germline (reference sequence). The junction had 2 bases not matched to a gene; V was cut back by 4 bases and J by 3 bases. This CDR3 comprises 13 residues. The CDR3 DNA reads TGTGCCAGCAGCCTGACAGGGGACACTGAAGCTTTCTTT. This gives the protein CASSLTGDTEAFF. The full variable domain, rest sourced from reference TRBV5-5 and TRBJ1-1, is DAGVTQSPTHLIKTRGQQVTLRCSPISGHKSVSWYQQVLGQGPQFIFQYYEKEERGRGNFPDRFSARQFPNYSSELNVNALLLGDSALYLCASSLTGDTEAFFGQGTRLTVV.

The J gene is TRBJ2-7, the V gene TRBV7-9; a weak D match, TRBD2 (6 bases). V was pared by 5 bases and J by 4 bases, with 18 bases between. The germline V gene encodes CDR1 SEHNR and CDR2 FQNEAQ (reference sequence). The CDR3 is 15 residues long. CDR3 in DNA: TGTGCCAGCAGCCCAGACCGACGGGGGAATTACGAGCAGTACTTC. Translated, it gives CASSPDRRGNYEQYF.

This clone occurred once. The chain has TRBV6-1 and TRBJ1-6, with 7 positions matching TRBD1. Germline CDR1 reads MNHNS; CDR2 reads SASEGT. This CDR3 spans 15 amino acids. Trimming at V came to 8 bases and at J to 9 bases, leaving 13 bases not matched to a gene. The CDR3, as DNA: TGTGCCAGCCTGAGAGACAGGGCCCGGCTTTCACCCCTCCACTTT. Encoded protein: CASLRDRARLSPLHF.

This clone was seen a few times. The chain has TRBV14 and TRBJ2-3, with 7 nucleotides matching TRBD1. V trimming: 5 bases; J trimming: 4 bases; junction bases outside the gene matches: 15. Germline loops: CDR1 SGHDN, CDR2 FVKESK. CDR3 size: 17 residues. CDR3 bases: TGTGCCAGCAGCTCCGAAAACCGGGACAGAACCCCAGATACGCAGTATTTT. Translated, it gives CASSSENRDRTPDTQYF.

The rearrangement links TRBV2 to TRBJ2-2, with 12 bases identical to TRBD1. There are 15 residues in the CDR3. Germline V gives CDR1 SNHLY, CDR2 FYNNEI. Trimming cost V 6 bases and J 6 bases; bases outside gene matches: 5. The CDR3 sequence: CASRFGTGGSGELFF. The CDR3 coding sequence is TGTGCCAGCAGATTTGGGACAGGGGGCTCCGGGGAGCTGTTTTTT. The full variable domain, in which reference TRBV2 and TRBJ2-2 provide the parts outside the CDR3, is EPEVTQTPSHQVTQMGQEVILRCVPISNHLYFYWYRQILGQKVEFLVSFYNNEISEKSEIFDDQFSVERPDGSNFTLKIRSTKLEDSAMYFCASRFGTGGSGELFFGEGSRLTVL.

This CDR3 reads CASSSHSPGANVLTF. The CDR3 DNA reads as TGTGCCAGCAGCTCCCACAGCCCTGGGGCCAACGTCCTGACTTTC. The chain combines TRBV28 with TRBJ2-6, with unresolved D. The CDR3 consists of 15 residues. The germline gives CDR1 MDHEN, CDR2 SYDVKM. V shed 6 bases and J shed 2 bases, with 11 bases lying between them. The variable domain in full, with the rest retrieved from reference TRBV28 and TRBJ2-6, is DVKVTQSSRYLVKRTGEKVFLECVQDMDHENMFWYRQDPGLGLRLIYFSYDVKMKEKGDIPEGYSVSREKKERFSLILESASTNQTSMYLCASSSHSPGANVLTFGAGSRLTVL.

The gene calls are TRBV5-6 and TRBJ1-3; TRBD1 is a possible D gene (5 bases). CDR3 length: 15 residues. Per germline, CDR1 SGHDT and CDR2 YYEEEE. Deletions cut 2 bases from V and 4 bases from J, with 13 bases between. This CDR3 reads CASSLRGLKGNTIYF. Written as DNA, the CDR3 is TGTGCCAGCAGCTTAAGGGGACTAAAAGGAAACACCATATATTTT.

The chain employs TRBV10-3 and TRBJ2-5; 7 bases agree with TRBD1. V shed 0 bases, J shed 1 base, and the junction held 5 bases outside the gene matches. Germline CDR1 is ENHRY and CDR2 is SYGVKD. CDR3 length equals 16 residues. This chain's CDR3 is CAISESRSGGQETQYF. The CDR3 DNA sequence: TGTGCCATCAGTGAGTCAAGGTCAGGGGGCCAAGAGACCCAGTACTTC.

V and J are TRBV30 and TRBJ2-1; TRBD1 might be the D (5 bases). Germline CDR1 reads GTSNPN; CDR2 reads SVGIG (reference sequence). There are 12 residues in the CDR3. The V gene lost 2 bases and the J gene lost 7 bases, with 9 bases spanning the gap. The DNA for the CDR3 is TGTGCCTGGAGTCTTCAGGGAAATGAGCAGTTCTTC. Its protein product is CAWSLQGNEQFF.

This chain connects TRBV20-1 to TRBJ2-5; D ambiguous. This CDR3 has 11 amino acids. V was shortened by 3 bases and J by 5 bases, with 7 bases between the two germline ends. CDR1 is DFQATT and CDR2 is SNEGSKA in the germline V gene (reference sequence). This CDR3 reads CSASRLETQYF. For the CDR3, the DNA is TGCAGTGCTAGCCGGTTGGAGACCCAGTACTTC.

The chain is built from TRBV18 and TRBJ2-1; TRBD1 aligns across 11 bases. Per germline, CDR1 KGHSH and CDR2 LQKENI. V was clipped by 3 bases and J by 3 bases; unmatched bases: 1. This CDR3 has 15 amino acids. The CDR3 DNA sequence: TGTGCCAGCTCACCCGGGACAGGGGGCTACAATGAGCAGTTCTTC. Protein sequence: CASSPGTGGYNEQFF. Full variable domain (missing parts from reference TRBV18 and TRBJ2-1): NAGVMQNPRHLVRRRGQEARLRCSPMKGHSHVYWYRQLPEEGLKFMVYLQKENIIDESGMPKERFSAEFPKEGPSILRIQQVVRGDSAAYFCASSPGTGGYNEQFFGPGTRLTVL.

On this clone itself: At one boundary the junction diverges from the germline segment, which might be a read error. This sequence joins TRBV7-3 and TRBJ2-2; the D gene is possibly TRBD1 (6 bases). Germline assignment: CDR1 SGHTA and CDR2 FQGTGA. CDR3 length: 16 residues. The CDR3 here is CASSVTGTTNTGELFF. CDR3 sequence (DNA): TGTGCCAGCAGCGTAACCGGGACAACGAACACCGGGGAGCTGTTTTTT.

The gene calls are TRBV5-1 and TRBJ1-2; the D is unclear. Germline CDR1 is SGHRS and CDR2 is YFSETQ. The germline V and J ends were trimmed by 4 bases and 2 bases, with 9 bases remaining between them. The CDR3 is 13 amino acids. The DNA for the CDR3 is TGCGCCAGCAGCCCGGGTCTAAACTATGGCTACACCTTC. It encodes CASSPGLNYGYTF. Full variable domain (remainder filled in from reference TRBV5-1 and TRBJ1-2): KAGVTQTPRYLIKTRGQQVTLSCSPISGHRSVSWYQQTPGQGLQFLFEYFSETQRNKGNFPGRFSGRQFSNSRSEMNVSTLELGDSALYLCASSPGLNYGYTFGSGTRLTVV.

The V gene is TRBV19, the J gene TRBJ2-7; TRBD2 agrees at 7 bases. Germline CDR1 and CDR2: LNHDA and SQIVND (reference sequence). With 5 bases clipped from V and 1 base from J, the junction kept 5 bases outside the gene matches. The CDR3 loop spans 14 amino acids. In DNA, the CDR3 is TGTGCCAGTAGTTGGGGACTAACGTCCTACGAGCAGTACTTC. It yields the protein CASSWGLTSYEQYF.

The rearrangement uses TRBV2 and TRBJ1-2; D remains ambiguous. CDR1 and CDR2 (germline): SNHLY, FYNNEI. The V gene lost 3 bases and the J gene lost 3 bases, with 8 bases spanning the gap. CDR3 length: 13 residues. The CDR3: CASSDSSYYGYTF. The CDR3 DNA follows: TGTGCCAGCAGTGACAGTTCTTACTATGGCTACACCTTC.

This clone was seen a single time. This rearrangement joins TRBV9 to TRBJ2-3; D uncertain. Deletions cut 2 bases from V and 4 bases from J, with 14 bases between. This CDR3 spans 15 amino acids. Germline V gene data show CDR1 as SGDLS and CDR2 as YYNGEE. The CDR3: CASSVLSVSPDTQYF. The CDR3 nucleotides read TGTGCCAGCAGCGTTCTTTCGGTCTCGCCAGATACGCAGTATTTT.

This clone has just a few counts. This sequence joins TRBV7-3 and TRBJ2-1; TRBD2 aligns across 10 bases. Trimming took 3 bases from V and 2 from J; bases not matched to a gene: 1. CDR3 size: 15 residues. Per germline, CDR1 SGHTA and CDR2 FQGTGA. The CDR3 bases are TGTGCCAGCAGCTTTAGCGGGGGGCCCTACAATGAGCAGTTCTTC. It is translated as CASSFSGGPYNEQFF.

This chain connects TRBV5-1 to TRBJ2-5, with TRBD1 identical over 10 bases. Trimming at V came to 3 bases and at J to 5 bases, leaving 4 bases not matched to a gene. The CDR3 length is 14 residues. The germline gives CDR1 SGHRS, CDR2 YFSETQ. The CDR3 nucleotides read TGCGCCAGCAGCTCGACAGGGGGCAGTGAGACCCAGTACTTC. Its protein product is CASSSTGGSETQYF. The variable domain in full, completed from reference TRBV5-1 and TRBJ2-5, reads KAGVTQTPRYLIKTRGQQVTLSCSPISGHRSVSWYQQTPGQGLQFLFEYFSETQRNKGNFPGRFSGRQFSNSRSEMNVSTLELGDSALYLCASSSTGGSETQYFGPGTRLLVL.

The CDR3 DNA sequence: TGTGCCAGTAGTATAGTGAGGGATTCGAGCTCCTATAATTCACCCCTCCACTTT. Translating gives CASSIVRDSSSYNSPLHF. This rearrangement joins TRBV19 to TRBJ1-6; D ambiguous. Per the germline V gene, CDR1 is LNHDA and CDR2 is SQIVND (reference sequence). V was clipped by 1 base and J by 0 bases, with 13 bases between them. The CDR3 totals 18 residues. The entire variable domain, with the rest obtained from reference TRBV19 and TRBJ1-6, is as follows: DGGITQSPKYLFRKEGQNVTLSCEQNLNHDAMYWYRQDPGQGLRLIYYSQIVNDFQKGDIAEGYSVSREKKESFPLTVTSAQKNPTAFYLCASSIVRDSSSYNSPLHFGNGTRLTVT.

The chain uses TRBV9 and TRBJ1-1; 8 positions match TRBD1. The CDR3 has 15 residues. With V trimmed by 4 bases and J by 1 base, 6 bases remained unmatched. Germline loops: CDR1 SGDLS, CDR2 YYNGEE. The CDR3 nucleotides are TGTGCCAGCAGCAACGGACAGGGAACGAACACTGAAGCTTTCTTT. Translation: CASSNGQGTNTEAFF.

The chain joins TRBV29-1 to TRBJ2-7; 8 nucleotides line up with TRBD2. The CDR3 length is 13 residues. V shed 7 bases and J 0 bases; nucleotides not matched to a gene: 5. Germline V gene sequence: CDR1 SQVTM, CDR2 ANQGSEA. The CDR3 region is CSAQRGSSYEQYF. The CDR3 bases are TGCAGCGCGCAGCGGGGGAGCTCCTACGAGCAGTACTTC.

In nucleotides, the CDR3 is TGTGCCAGCAGCCGCGGACAGCGAAACACTGAAGCTTTCTTT. Translating it yields CASSRGQRNTEAFF. The J gene is TRBJ1-1, the V gene TRBV7-2; a weak D match, TRBD1 (6 bases). This CDR3 contains 14 residues. Looked up from germline, CDR1 is SGHTA and CDR2 is FQGNSA. Trimming removed 5 bases at V and 2 bases at J, with 12 bases between.

The gene calls are TRBV5-1 and TRBJ1-1; D remains unclear. The CDR3 is 13 amino acids. From germline, CDR1 is SGHRS and CDR2 YFSETQ. V lost 4 bases, J lost 0 bases, and 7 bases lay in between. The CDR3 here is CASSGGMNTEAFF. DNA for the CDR3: TGCGCCAGCAGCGGCGGGATGAACACTGAAGCTTTCTTT.

This clone was observed a single time. This chain connects TRBV19 to TRBJ2-7, with TRBD1 matching over 8 bases. Germline CDR1 is LNHDA and CDR2 is SQIVND (reference sequence). The CDR3 is made up of 13 amino acids. After removal of 4 bases from V and 2 bases from J, the junction contained 1 base not matched to a gene. The CDR3 bases are TGTGCCAGTAGTAACAGGGGGGCCTACGAGCAGTACTTC. This encodes CASSNRGAYEQYF.